The 25 T cell receptor beta chains below were found in one sample sequenced in a study of identical twins. TCRdb re-called the 5' RACE reads through MiXCR, storing one row per CDR3 protein. Of 400,000 to 550,000 distinct CDR3 sequences in the sample, more than 20% are singletons; the top ten hold 2.9%. The same sample was also used in a study of T cells expressing NK-cell markers.

The sample consisted of CD4+ T cells sorted from blood. The source of these receptors is a woman between 18 and 30 years old in good health.

The rearrangement uses TRBV12-5 and TRBJ2-2; the D gene is possibly TRBD1 (5 bases). The CDR3 contains 17 residues. The germline CDR1 and CDR2 sequences are LGHNT and FRNRAP. Trimming pared 0 bases from V and 3 bases from J, leaving 14 bases between. CDR3 DNA: TGTGCTAGTGGTTTGGTCAGGGTGATTACCCACACCGGGGAGCTGTTTTTT. This sequence encodes CASGLVRVITHTGELFF.

The V gene is TRBV20-1, the J gene TRBJ2-1, with a possible D match to TRBD1 (6 bases). This CDR3 spans 16 amino acids. The V and J ends lost 2 bases and 4 bases respectively, with 18 bases between them. The germline gives CDR1 DFQATT, CDR2 SNEGSKA (reference sequence). CDR3 nucleotides: TGCAGTGCTAGACAACTACAGGGCGGAGATTACAATGAGCAGTTCTTC. Translation: CSARQLQGGDYNEQFF.

This chain joins TRBV10-3 and TRBJ2-3; 9 bases are shared with TRBD2. Germline-derived CDR1 and CDR2 are ENHRY and SYGVKD. This CDR3 is built from 15 residues. The V and J ends lost 5 bases and 5 bases, in that order; junction bases with no gene match: 8. The CDR3 loop is CAISKAGGVGDTQYF. CDR3 DNA sequence: TGTGCCATCAGTAAAGCGGGAGGTGTAGGAGATACGCAGTATTTT.

V usage is TRBV4-2 and J usage is TRBJ2-7; TRBD1 matches 8 bases. The V gene's germline CDR1 is LGHNA and CDR2 YNFKEQ. The J segment lost 6 bases and the V segment lost 4 bases, leaving 14 bases of the junction unmatched. The CDR3 has 16 amino acids. The CDR3, as DNA: TGTGCCAGCAGCCGCACAAGAGGAGACAGGGGCCGCGAGCAGTACTTC. Translation gives CASSRTRGDRGREQYF.

This clonotype was counted a few times. The V and J genes are TRBV20-1 and TRBJ1-1; D is ambiguous. The germline gives CDR1 DFQATT, CDR2 SNEGSKA (reference sequence). The V end lost 1 base, the J end lost 3 bases, and 12 bases lay between the germline ends. The CDR3 consists of 14 residues. The CDR3 region has the DNA TGCAGTGCTAGAGGTGGAGGGCGGCACACTGAAGCTTTCTTT. This encodes CSARGGGRHTEAFF.

The rearrangement uses TRBV9 and TRBJ1-2, with TRBD1 as a possible D gene (6 bases). The V gene's germline CDR1 is SGDLS and CDR2 YYNGEE. The germline V and J ends were trimmed by 2 bases and 7 bases, with 12 bases remaining between them. The CDR3 totals 13 residues. CDR3 nucleotide sequence: TGTGCCAGCAGCGTTTCCCCAGGGGCTGGCTACACCTTC. Translated: CASSVSPGAGYTF.

The chain's CDR3 is CASSKGTSGYNEQFF. In DNA, the CDR3 is TGCGCCAGCAGCAAAGGGACTAGCGGATACAATGAGCAGTTCTTC. The rearrangement joins TRBV5-1 to TRBJ2-1, with 11 positions matching TRBD2. The CDR3 sequence is 15 residues long. V shed 4 bases and J 4 bases; nucleotides not matched to a gene: 4. In germline, CDR1 is SGHRS, CDR2 YFSETQ.

The chain employs TRBV20-1 and TRBJ1-1, with D uncertain. There are 13 residues in the CDR3. Germline CDR1 DFQATT, CDR2 SNEGSKA (reference sequence). V was shortened by 0 bases and J by 4 bases, with 9 bases between the two germline ends. The CDR3 sequence is CSARDRLGTEAFF. The CDR3, as DNA: TGCAGTGCTAGAGATCGTTTGGGCACTGAAGCTTTCTTT.

In its sample, this clonotype was seen once. The chain links TRBV20-1 to TRBJ2-3; 16 bases line up with TRBD2. Germline CDR1 reads DFQATT; CDR2 reads SNEGSKA (reference sequence). The CDR3 runs 16 residues. V lost 4 bases and J lost 2; bases outside the gene matches: 3. The CDR3 sequence is CSAKGLAGGLTDTQYF. The CDR3 nucleotides read TGCAGTGCTAAGGGACTAGCGGGGGGGCTCACAGATACGCAGTATTTT.

The V gene is TRBV7-2, the J gene TRBJ2-4; 9 bases are shared with TRBD2. J was trimmed by 0 bases and V by 5 bases; bases with no gene match: 5. The CDR3 covers 16 residues. Germline V gene lookup returns CDR1 SGHTA and CDR2 FQGNSA. The DNA for the CDR3 is TGTGCCAGCAGCGGTAGCGGGGGTCTAGCCAAAAACATTCAGTACTTC. This codes for CASSGSGGLAKNIQYF.

V is TRBV7-2 and J is TRBJ2-5; D gene uncertain. In germline, CDR1 is SGHTA, CDR2 FQGNSA. The CDR3 sequence is 14 residues long. The V and J ends lost 1 base and 5 bases respectively, with 11 bases between them. The CDR3 region is CASSLGAMRETQYF. In DNA form, the CDR3 reads TGTGCCAGCAGCTTAGGAGCCATGAGGGAGACCCAGTACTTC.

The rearrangement links TRBV5-5 to TRBJ2-7, with D perhaps being TRBD1 or TRBD2 (5 bases each). The CDR3 is 13 amino acids. V was shortened by 3 bases and J by 2 bases, with 9 bases between the two germline ends. Per the germline V gene, CDR1 is SGHKS and CDR2 is YYEKEE (reference sequence). The CDR3 spells CASSSRDPYEQYF. The CDR3 DNA is TGTGCCAGCAGCTCCAGGGACCCCTACGAGCAGTACTTC.

The chain recombines TRBV7-9 with TRBJ2-1; the D is unclear. Trimming removed 2 bases at V and 9 bases at J, with 11 bases between. This CDR3 has 13 amino acids. In germline, CDR1 is SEHNR, CDR2 FQNEAQ (reference sequence). The CDR3 bases are TGTGCCAGCAGCTTAAGGGTGGTCAGTGAGCAGTTCTTC. As protein: CASSLRVVSEQFF.

The chain couples TRBV30 to TRBJ2-2; the D is unclear. Germline CDR1 is GTSNPN and CDR2 is SVGIG (reference sequence). This CDR3 has 13 amino acids. The V and J ends lost 3 bases and 7 bases respectively, with 12 bases between them. The CDR3 DNA reads as TGTGCCTGGAGCCCTTACAGCGTCGGGGAGCTGTTTTTT. It codes for CAWSPYSVGELFF.

V gene TRBV5-1 combines with J gene TRBJ2-6; possibly TRBD2 for D (6 bases). The CDR3 contains 16 residues. Germline CDR1 SGHRS, CDR2 YFSETQ. Trimming shortened V by 3 bases and J by 0 bases, and 10 bases separated the two germline ends. CDR3 sequence (DNA): TGCGCCAGCAGCTCTGGACTAAACTCTGGGGCCAACGTCCTGACTTTC. The encoded protein is CASSSGLNSGANVLTF.

The chain has TRBV5-5 and TRBJ2-3; no reliable D call. V was shortened by 2 bases and J by 7 bases, with 17 bases between the two germline ends. Germline V gene lookup returns CDR1 SGHKS and CDR2 YYEKEE (reference sequence). The CDR3 has 15 residues. CDR3 region: CASSFSQELLNTQYF. The CDR3 bases are TGTGCCAGCAGCTTTAGTCAGGAGCTATTGAATACGCAGTATTTT.

The chain has TRBV12-3 or TRBV12-4 and TRBJ2-2; 8 bases are a match to TRBD2. The CDR3 spans 18 residues. The V segment lost 3 bases and the J segment 2 bases; nucleotides outside the gene matches: 11. The CDR3 loop is CASSFVPSGRGNTGELFF. The CDR3 DNA is TGTGCCAGCAGTTTCGTCCCCAGCGGGAGAGGAAACACCGGGGAGCTGTTTTTT.

This clonotype has just one count. The chain employs TRBV30 and TRBJ1-1; unclear D gene. The CDR3 loop spans 16 amino acids. Germline V CDR1 and CDR2: GTSNPN, SVGIG (reference sequence). Trimming left V 3 bases short and J 11 bases short, with 28 bases between. CDR3 loop: CAWRILAPPHRVGAFF. In DNA form, the CDR3 reads TGTGCCTGGAGGATCCTAGCTCCCCCTCATCGCGTCGGGGCTTTCTTT.

This clonotype was observed a handful of times. The rearrangement links TRBV20-1 to TRBJ1-1; no firm D call. Trimming took 3 bases from V and 2 from J, leaving 4 bases between them. Germline loops: CDR1 DFQATT, CDR2 SNEGSKA (reference sequence). CDR3 size: 11 residues. CDR3 loop: CSASSNTEAFF. The CDR3 DNA reads as TGCAGTGCTAGTTCCAACACTGAAGCTTTCTTT.

The V and J genes are TRBV19 and TRBJ1-1; D gene unclear. Germline lookup yields CDR1 LNHDA and CDR2 SQIVND (reference sequence). Trimming pared 2 bases from V and 5 bases from J, leaving 6 bases between. The CDR3 totals 12 residues. The CDR3: CASSIRRTEAFF. Written as DNA, the CDR3 is TGTGCCAGTAGTATACGGAGAACTGAAGCTTTCTTT.

The rearrangement joins TRBV11-1 to TRBJ2-2, with 7 bases fitting TRBD1. CDR3 length equals 18 residues. V was clipped by 5 bases and J by 5 bases; unmatched bases: 17. CDR1 is SGHAT and CDR2 is FQDESV in the germline V gene (reference sequence). In DNA form, the CDR3 reads TGTGCCAGCAGCCGGAGGAGACAGGGAAATAAGGGGACCGGGGAGCTGTTTTTT. Protein product: CASSRRRQGNKGTGELFF.

This clonotype has a handful of counts. The V gene is TRBV7-8, the J gene TRBJ1-1; perhaps TRBD1 as D (6 bases). The CDR3 length is 12 residues. Germline V CDR1 and CDR2: SGHVS, FQNEAQ. Deletions cut 11 bases from V and 1 base from J, with 11 bases between. The CDR3 region is CASGGPNTEAFF. The CDR3 region has the DNA TGTGCCTCGGGGGGGCCGAACACTGAAGCTTTCTTT.

J is TRBJ1-2 and V is TRBV18, with 10 positions matching TRBD1. Germline V CDR1 and CDR2: KGHSH, LQKENI. The CDR3 sequence is 14 residues long. The J segment lost 7 bases and the V segment lost 5 bases, leaving 7 bases of the junction unmatched. The CDR3 DNA reads as TGTGCCAGCTCAGCCGGGACAGGGGATACTGGCTACACCTTC. It translates to CASSAGTGDTGYTF. Based on the CDR3 plus reference TRBV18 and TRBJ1-2, the full variable domain is NAGVMQNPRHLVRRRGQEARLRCSPMKGHSHVYWYRQLPEEGLKFMVYLQKENIIDESGMPKERFSAEFPKEGPSILRIQQVVRGDSAAYFCASSAGTGDTGYTFGSGTRLTVV.

V and J are TRBV25-1 and TRBJ2-7; D is undetermined. Trimming took off 5 bases at V and 2 bases at J, with 13 bases between the two ends. CDR1 is MGHDK, CDR2 SYGVNS, per germline. The CDR3 is 14 amino acids. The CDR3 DNA sequence: TGTGCCAGCAGTATCAGACGGGCTCCCTACGAGCAGTACTTC. Amino acids: CASSIRRAPYEQYF.

This chain joins TRBV19 and TRBJ2-1; D is unresolved. This CDR3 is 15 amino acids long. Germline values: CDR1 LNHDA, CDR2 SQIVND (reference sequence). With 1 base removed from V and 8 bases from J, the gap between germline ends came to 15 bases. Here the CDR3 DNA reads TGTGCCAGTAGTATAGGTATACCCTACGGGTATGAGCAGTTCTTC. Encoded protein: CASSIGIPYGYEQFF. Variable domain in full (rest from reference TRBV19 and TRBJ2-1): DGGITQSPKYLFRKEGQNVTLSCEQNLNHDAMYWYRQDPGQGLRLIYYSQIVNDFQKGDIAEGYSVSREKKESFPLTVTSAQKNPTAFYLCASSIGIPYGYEQFFGPGTRLTVL.